The 24 T cell receptor beta chains below come from one sample, sequenced in a study of shared clonotypes between healthy human individuals. Only in-frame clones appear in the TCRdb table, and some are missing; sequencing was by immunoSEQ multiplex PCR. The sample shows about 770,000 clones, roughly 72% of them seen only once. Sequenced material: memory CD4+ T cells sorted from blood. Sample subset: CD45RA-negative fraction. These TCRs come from a woman in her twenties or thirties in good health.

This sequence joins TRBV2 and TRBJ1-1; a weak D match, TRBD1 (5 bases). Trimming shortened V by 6 bases and J by 10 bases, and 15 bases separated the two germline ends. This CDR3 region has 12 residues. CDR1 is SNHLY and CDR2 is FYNNEI in the germline V gene. The CDR3 sequence is CASRGDRVTAFF. The CDR3 region has the DNA TGTGCCAGCAGGGGGGATAGGGTCACAGCTTTCTTT.

There are a few counts of this clone. The V and J genes are TRBV5-5 and TRBJ2-5; no reliable D call. This CDR3 comprises 14 residues. Germline values: CDR1 SGHKS, CDR2 YYEKEE (reference sequence). V was cut by 4 bases and J by 5 bases, with 15 bases left in between. In nucleotides, the CDR3 is TGTGCCAGCAGCCGGGCCAGCGTGGTTGAGACCCAGTACTTC. Its translation: CASSRASVVETQYF. Using reference TRBV5-5 and TRBJ2-5 for the parts outside the CDR3, the full variable domain is DAGVTQSPTHLIKTRGQQVTLRCSPISGHKSVSWYQQVLGQGPQFIFQYYEKEERGRGNFPDRFSARQFPNYSSELNVNALLLGDSALYLCASSRASVVETQYFGPGTRLLVL.

The sample holds one count of this clone. In the same sample, other DNA sequences code for this CDR3. The chain couples TRBV5-1 to TRBJ2-2; possible D gene TRBD2, 6 bases. Trimming removed 4 bases from V and 0 bases from J, with 13 bases in between. The CDR3 consists of 16 residues. Looked up from germline, CDR1 is SGHRS and CDR2 is YFSETQ. Written as DNA, the CDR3 is TGCGCCAGCAGCCCTTTGGCGGGGTCGAACACCGGGGAGCTGTTTTTT. Protein sequence: CASSPLAGSNTGELFF.

There are a few counts of this clone. Here the CDR3 DNA reads TGCGCCAGCAACCCGACAGGGACCTACGAGCAGTACTTC. Translated, it gives CASNPTGTYEQYF. This chain links TRBV5-1 with TRBJ2-7; 7 bases agree with TRBD1. Germline lookup yields CDR1 SGHRS and CDR2 YFSETQ. The length of the CDR3 is 13 residues. Trimming removed 6 bases from V and 2 bases from J; junction bases left unmatched: 5.

The chain carries TRBV2 and TRBJ1-1; 12 nucleotides agree with TRBD1. The CDR3 runs 15 residues. V shed 6 bases, J shed 5 bases, and the junction held 7 bases outside the gene matches. CDR1 SNHLY and CDR2 FYNNEI come from the germline V gene. CDR3 coding DNA: TGTGCCAGCAGAGAAAGGGACAGGGGGCAAACTGAAGCTTTCTTT. It encodes CASRERDRGQTEAFF. Variable domain in full (rest from reference TRBV2 and TRBJ1-1): EPEVTQTPSHQVTQMGQEVILRCVPISNHLYFYWYRQILGQKVEFLVSFYNNEISEKSEIFDDQFSVERPDGSNFTLKIRSTKLEDSAMYFCASRERDRGQTEAFFGQGTRLTVV.

The chain couples TRBV29-1 to TRBJ1-3, with a possible D match to TRBD1 (5 bases). Germline values: CDR1 SQVTM, CDR2 ANQGSEA. V was pared by 6 bases and J by 2 bases, with 11 bases between. The length of the CDR3 is 13 residues. The CDR3 nucleotides read TGCAGCGTCAGGGAACAGGCTGGAAACACCATATATTTT. Translating it yields CSVREQAGNTIYF. Variable domain in full (rest from reference TRBV29-1 and TRBJ1-3): SAVISQKPSRDICQRGTSLTIQCQVDSQVTMMFWYRQQPGQSLTLIATANQGSEATYESGFVIDKFPISRPNLTFSTLTVSNMSPEDSSIYLCSVREQAGNTIYFGEGSWLTVV.

This clone was seen just once. The chain carries TRBV19 and TRBJ2-4; D perhaps matches TRBD1 (5 bases). Germline lookup yields CDR1 LNHDA and CDR2 SQIVND (reference sequence). Trimming removed 8 bases at V and 3 bases at J, with 11 bases between. CDR3 size: 13 residues. The CDR3 DNA reads TGTGCCAGTTCCCAGGGTGTCAAAAACATTCAGTACTTC. Its protein is CASSQGVKNIQYF.

The chain employs TRBV18 and TRBJ2-7, with 7 bases matching TRBD1. The CDR3 totals 13 residues. V trimming: 8 bases; J trimming: 4 bases; junction bases outside the gene matches: 8. Germline CDR1 reads KGHSH; CDR2 reads LQKENI. The CDR3 nucleotides are TGTGCCAGCAGAAAGACAGGGTCTTACGAGCAGTACTTC. It encodes CASRKTGSYEQYF. The complete variable domain, with remaining parts taken from reference TRBV18 and TRBJ2-7, reads NAGVMQNPRHLVRRRGQEARLRCSPMKGHSHVYWYRQLPEEGLKFMVYLQKENIIDESGMPKERFSAEFPKEGPSILRIQQVVRGDSAAYFCASRKTGSYEQYFGPGTRLTVT.

The V gene is TRBV28, the J gene TRBJ1-5; D uncertain. Per the germline V gene, CDR1 is MDHEN and CDR2 is SYDVKM. Trimming cost V 6 bases and J 5 bases, with 14 bases left between them. The CDR3 length is 14 residues. CDR3 coding DNA: TGTGCCAGCAGCCCAGCGCGTCGGGATCAGCCCCAGCATTTT. It encodes CASSPARRDQPQHF.

The chain combines TRBV7-8 with TRBJ2-7, with 10 bases identical to TRBD2. Germline values: CDR1 SGHVS, CDR2 FQNEAQ. Trimming at V came to 5 bases and at J to 3 bases, leaving 4 bases not matched to a gene. The CDR3 is 14 residues long. DNA of the CDR3: TGTGCCAGCAGCGTTAGCGGGGGGTTCTACGAGCAGTACTTC. Translation: CASSVSGGFYEQYF.

The DNA for the CDR3 is TGCAGCGTTGCGGGACAGGGGAATGGCTACACCTTC. It translates to CSVAGQGNGYTF. The chain recombines TRBV29-1 with TRBJ1-2, with TRBD1 matching 10 bases. Germline trimming cut 4 bases from V and 6 bases from J; bases unmatched to any gene: 2. The CDR3 has 12 residues. CDR1 is SQVTM and CDR2 is ANQGSEA in the germline V gene.

This clone was found a few times. The chain employs TRBV19 and TRBJ2-3; 7 bases map to TRBD1. The J segment lost 2 bases and the V segment lost 4 bases, leaving 6 bases of the junction unmatched. The CDR3 loop spans 15 amino acids. Per the germline V gene, CDR1 is LNHDA and CDR2 is SQIVND (reference sequence). Written as DNA, the CDR3 is TGTGCCAGTAGTACTCACGGGACAGTCACAGATACGCAGTATTTT. This encodes CASSTHGTVTDTQYF.

This chain links TRBV7-7 with TRBJ2-3; TRBD2 is a possible D gene (6 bases). Trimming took 5 bases from V and 6 from J, leaving 24 bases between them. Germline V gene data show CDR1 as SSHAT and CDR2 as FNYEAQ (reference sequence). This CDR3 region has 17 residues. The chain's CDR3 is CASSPLGGRVGGDTQYF. As DNA, the CDR3 is TGTGCCAGCAGCCCTTTGGGGGGACGCGTAGGAGGCGATACGCAGTATTTT.

The chain has TRBV7-9 and TRBJ2-2; 14 bases are shared with TRBD2. Germline CDR1 and CDR2: SEHNR and FQNEAQ (reference sequence). With V trimmed by 4 bases and J by 3 bases, 4 bases remained unmatched. This CDR3 region has 17 residues. The CDR3 here is CASSSRGLAGDTGELFF. In nucleotides, the CDR3 is TGTGCCAGCAGCTCCCGGGGACTAGCGGGGGACACCGGGGAGCTGTTTTTT.

The chain is built from TRBV5-1 and TRBJ2-3; TRBD2 aligns across 8 bases. This CDR3 contains 15 residues. The trim removed 6 bases at V and 3 bases at J, leaving 9 bases unmatched. Germline V gene data show CDR1 as SGHRS and CDR2 as YFSETQ. The CDR3 DNA sequence: TGCGCCAGCACGGCGGGAGGCTTCTTTACAGATACGCAGTATTTT. Its translation is CASTAGGFFTDTQYF.

The V call is TRBV10-3, the J call TRBJ2-1, with D possibly TRBD1 on 6 matching bases. V was pared by 4 bases and J by 6 bases, with 13 bases between. Looked up from germline, CDR1 is ENHRY and CDR2 is SYGVKD. The CDR3 runs 14 residues. CDR3: CAISVQGTVNEQFF. The CDR3 DNA reads as TGTGCCATCAGTGTACAGGGTACAGTCAATGAGCAGTTCTTC.

The chain carries TRBV7-3 and TRBJ1-3; 9 bases agree with TRBD1. V trimming: 5 bases; J trimming: 3 bases; junction bases outside the gene matches: 5. This CDR3 is 15 amino acids long. Germline lookup yields CDR1 SGHTA and CDR2 FQGTGA. This CDR3 is CASSQGQGRGNTIYF. CDR3 nucleotide sequence: TGTGCCAGCAGCCAGGGACAGGGTCGTGGAAACACCATATATTTT.

The chain is built from TRBV19 and TRBJ2-2, with D possibly TRBD1 on 7 matching bases. This CDR3 spans 13 amino acids. From germline, CDR1 is LNHDA and CDR2 SQIVND (reference sequence). V lost 11 bases and J lost 4, with 14 bases in between. Here the CDR3 reads CAGGTDLTGELFF. In DNA form, the CDR3 reads TGTGCCGGGGGGACAGACCTCACCGGGGAGCTGTTTTTT.

The sample holds one count of this clone. The V and J genes are TRBV5-6 and TRBJ2-1; no reliable D call. Trimming shortened V by 0 bases and J by 10 bases, and 11 bases separated the two germline ends. Germline values: CDR1 SGHDT, CDR2 YYEEEE. The length of the CDR3 is 13 residues. The CDR3 region has the DNA TGTGCCAGCAGCTTGGAGTGGCAGACCGAGCAGTTCTTC. Amino acids: CASSLEWQTEQFF.

In the case of this clone: A junction boundary mismatches the germline segment, possibly from a read error. The chain couples TRBV5-8 to TRBJ2-7; 7 nucleotides line up with TRBD1. This CDR3 contains 17 residues. The V gene's germline CDR1 is SGHTS and CDR2 YDEGEE. As DNA, the CDR3 is TGCGCCAGCAGCCCTAGTTCGGCCCGACAGGGAAGGGGCGAGCAGTACTTC. Residues: CASSPSSARQGRGEQYF.

This sequence joins TRBV21-1 and TRBJ2-7; the tabulated D call, TRBD2, remains unverified against the DNA. TRBV21-1 is described as a pseudogene. CDR3 length: 15 residues. The CDR3 sequence: CASSKVGLLFYEQYF. The DNA for the CDR3 is TGTGCCAGCAGCAAAGTCGGTCTTTTATTCTACGAGCAGTACTTC.

The rearrangement joins TRBV28 to TRBJ1-2; D remains ambiguous. Between the trimmed V and J ends, which lost 3 bases and 4 bases, there was a span of 12 bases. The CDR3 sequence is 14 residues long. The germline V gene has CDR1 MDHEN and CDR2 SYDVKM. The CDR3, as DNA: TGTGCCAGCAGTTTGACGGAGAAGATCTATGGCTACACCTTC. Encoded protein: CASSLTEKIYGYTF.

The rearrangement uses TRBV7-9 and TRBJ2-2; D may be TRBD2 (6 bases). V was clipped by 3 bases and J by 1 base, with 9 bases between them. CDR3 length: 15 residues. Looked up from germline, CDR1 is SEHNR and CDR2 is FQNEAQ (reference sequence). CDR3 sequence reads: CASSFPGENTGELFF. The CDR3 DNA sequence: TGTGCCAGCAGCTTCCCGGGAGAGAACACCGGGGAGCTGTTTTTT.

V gene TRBV7-3 combines with J gene TRBJ2-1; 7 bases are shared with TRBD2. CDR1 is SGHTA and CDR2 is FQGTGA in the germline V gene. This CDR3 is built from 17 residues. After removal of 4 bases from V and 8 bases from J, the junction contained 17 bases not matched to a gene. The CDR3 spells CASSSRVVGGSMDEQFF. In DNA, the CDR3 is TGTGCCAGCAGCTCTAGGGTGGTAGGCGGGAGTATGGATGAGCAGTTCTTC.